This TCR beta chain originates from a study of early T cells in non-severe SARS-CoV-2 infection (dated by TCRdb to about 2021). Turning to the overall study: Because TCR sequencing was done on bulk RNA from unsorted whole blood, the alpha and beta chains could not be paired.

The study was a case-control design nested within a healthcare worker cohort in London, UK, with weekly nasopharyngeal swab PCR tests and blood sampling. Healthcare workers were recruited between 23 and 31 March 2020, during the week of the UK lockdown, and were followed weekly for up to 16 weeks. The paper as a whole reports these results and caveats: VDJdb matching was skewed toward anti-spike CD8 responses and likely underestimated virus-specific expansions, missing private and CD4 specificities.

As for this clonotype: Its antigen is currently not known. Base qualities are not recorded, but no much larger clone differs from it by a single base.

Library preparation used 5' RACE. Sequencing took place on a NextSeq 500. In the TCR library protocol, unique molecular identifiers were attached to individual cDNA molecules to correct for PCR bias and sequencing error. Sequencing covered both TCR alpha and beta chains, and within each sample the abundances of alpha and beta sequences were tightly co-correlated. The study's processing was this. V gene, J gene and CDR3 annotation of TCR sequences was performed with Decombinator V4. TCRs were defined as expanded if a significant change between any two time points was detected under a Poisson model with p below 0.0001. Abundances of TCRs were expressed as counts per million after normalisation to the total number of TCRs sequenced in each sample. TRAV1-2 paired with TRAJ12, TRAJ20 or TRAJ33 defined MAIT TCRs, while TRAV10 paired with TRAJ18 defined iNKT TCRs. VDJdb, accessed 1 November 2021, was searched for CMV, EBV and SARS-CoV-2 annotated TCRs, with TCRs annotated for multiple antigens excluded. In-frame beta chains were kept once TCRdb had trimmed the public reads at Q25 with fastp and called clones with MiXCR. When rows share a CDR3 protein, they turn into one entry using the most common DNA and genes. What appears here as the V and J calls and clone size reflects TCRdb's work, not the paper's. A total of roughly 80,000 distinct CDR3 sequences appear in this sample, over 11% of them only once. 3% of the sample rests with the top ten.

V loses 3 bases of germline sequence and J loses 2 bases, and the interval between the two ends is 14 bases. The CDR3 contains 15 residues, cysteine and phenylalanine counted. Only CDR3 DNA is held: 45 bases, read in frame from base 1. This chain joins TRBV12-3 or TRBV12-4 to TRBJ2-7, with a tentative D gene TRBD1 over 5 matching bases. Sequencing was performed on whole blood. The TCR originated in an adult who was a healthcare worker with PCR-confirmed SARS-CoV-2 infection or an uninfected control (not recorded which). DNA sequence: TGTGCCAGCAGTTTTGGCAGGGAACCCACCTACGAGCAGTACTTC. Its protein reads: CASSFGREPTYEQYF.